This paragraph covers one TCR beta chain sequence. The specificity of this receptor is unknown. Base-call qualities are not available, and no considerably larger clone is one nucleotide away. Trimming accounts for 4 bases at V and 8 bases at J, while the number of junction bases matched to no gene is 7. Taken from the germline V gene, the CDR1 and CDR2 loops are SGHVS and FQNEAQ. The cysteine opens and the phenylalanine closes a CDR3 of 14 amino acids. The retained sequence is limited to the CDR3, 42 bases, with the frame set at the first base. The immunoSEQ Assay, a bias-controlled multiplex PCR, was used to amplify TCRbeta CDR3 regions from genomic DNA. As for the original processing: The number of nucleated cells in each sample was estimated from the amplification of reference gene primers within the assay. To quantify the absolute abundance of each unique TCRbeta CDR3 rearrangement, sequence reads were collapsed and filtered. For each sample, productive Simpson clonality was calculated as the square root of Simpson's diversity index across productive rearrangements. In its TCRdb copy, this immuneACCESS table keeps in-frame sequences only and misses some clones. Where compared with another copy, unresolved V genes explain less than half of these, and the others have no known cause. The V and J calls and clone size were taken over from that table, and D and trimming were inferred from the DNA. For this sample the table gives about 260,000 clones, of which about 83% were detected only once. Clones ranked in the top ten supply approximately 2.1% of the sample.

The sample comes from a study of blood T cell repertoires in COVID-19 (dated by TCRdb to between 2020 and 2021). Turning to the overall study: Samples covering the acute and convalescent phases of COVID-19 were provided by collaborators in the United States, Italy and Spain. The dataset comprised deeply sampled blood TCRbeta repertoires from subjects exposed to, actively infected with, or recovered from COVID-19. The material from the prospective study consisted of cDNA or gDNA derived from T cells, B-cell-depleted T cells, or PBMCs. HLA class I and class II types, where available, came from metadata supplied by the sample provider rather than from assay-based typing. A freely available public database, intended as a resource for researchers studying the immune response to SARS-CoV-2, is where the repertoires were released. Samples were obtained from the ongoing ImmuneRACE study (first 160 participants) and from over 1,000 subjects provided by 6 global collaborators. The sample metadata nearly always contained a de-identified subject ID, COVID-19 status, age in years and sex.

Participants in the prospective study were enrolled through a virtual design, were aged about 18 to 90 years, and lived in about two dozen United States geographic areas. In the prospective study, participants were assigned to cohorts based on the clinical history participants reported in a screening survey and a study questionnaire. Recovered participants in ImmuneRACE Cohort 3 were defined by two consecutive negative NP/OP PCR tests, clearance by a healthcare professional, or resolution of symptoms. In the prospective study, whole blood, serum and a nasopharyngeal or oropharyngeal swab were collected from each participant by mobile phlebotomists. Over a roughly 2-month period, participants in the prospective study had the option of providing additional blood draws and questionnaires. Prospective study blood samples were shipped either frozen or at room temperature before DNA extraction. Overall results and qualifications from the work: The amount of clinical and demographic metadata varied by source and participant and was provided uncurated.

The chain uses TRBV7-8 and TRBJ1-2; 10 central bases correspond to TRBD1. The sequencing sample was made of PBMCs or T cells enriched from blood (not recorded which). This TCR was recovered from a woman between 45 and 60 years old who had recovered from COVID-19. Read as DNA, the sequence is TGTGCCAGCAGCTCCGGGACAGGGGTGCGGGGCTACACCTTC. This is translated as CASSSGTGVRGYTF.